Sequencing of this T cell receptor (beta chain) was carried out in a study of patients and donors after allogeneic stem cell transplantation. TCRdb recomputed calls from the RT-PCR reads with MiXCR, one row per CDR3 protein. The profile shows some 880,000 distinct CDR3 sequences, under 20% of them singletons. This clonotype was found many times. This CDR3 region has 17 residues. CDR1 and CDR2 from the germline V gene are SGHRS and YFSETQ. Trimming removed 0 bases from V and 2 bases from J; junction bases left unmatched: 9. The sample comprised blood, either unsorted or a sorted T cell fraction (not recorded which). This receptor was identified in a human donor who was either an allogeneic HSCT recipient or a stem cell or donor lymphocyte infusion donor (not recorded which). It is not recorded whose cells these are; they may come from a transplant donor. The chain is built from TRBV5-1 and TRBJ2-3; 7 bases map to TRBD2. CDR3 nucleotide sequence: TGCGCCAGCAGCTTGGTTGGCGGGGGTCTTTTCACAGATACGCAGTATTTT. Translated: CASSLVGGGLFTDTQYF.